This T cell receptor beta chain emerged from a study of CD8 T cells in ankylosing spondylitis. The germline V gene encodes CDR1 LGHDT and CDR2 YNNKEL (reference sequence). Trimming took 1 base from V and 7 from J, leaving 10 bases between them. This CDR3 is 13 amino acids long. Study-wide findings and caveats: A motif in TCR beta, a set of roughly eight highly homologous variants, appeared characteristic of ankylosing spondylitis blood. Significant enrichment of disease-linked clones was reportedly seen in matched ankylosing spondylitis synovial fluid.

Worth noting for this clonotype: The antigen is unknown.

As the method for making TCR beta libraries, quantitative 5'-RACE with molecular barcodes was used. One entry per CDR3 protein results from TCRdb running MiXCR on the 5' RACE reads. The sample has approximately 550,000 distinct CDR3 sequences, 9.5% to 15% seen once. This chain links TRBV3-1 with TRBJ1-2; D is perhaps TRBD1 (5 bases). The receptor's source is a male donor with ankylosing spondylitis. Sequencing was done on a sample of blood, either unsorted or a sorted T cell fraction (not recorded which). CDR3 in amino acids: CASSQAGVSGYTF. CDR3 nucleotide sequence: TGTGCCAGCAGCCAAGCGGGGGTCTCTGGCTACACCTTC.